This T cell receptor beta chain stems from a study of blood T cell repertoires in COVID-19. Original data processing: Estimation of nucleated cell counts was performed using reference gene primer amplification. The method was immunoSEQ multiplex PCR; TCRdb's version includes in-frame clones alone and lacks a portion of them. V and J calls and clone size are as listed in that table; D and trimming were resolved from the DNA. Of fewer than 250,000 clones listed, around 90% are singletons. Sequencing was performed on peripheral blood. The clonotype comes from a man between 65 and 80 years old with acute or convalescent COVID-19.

CDR3: CASSLGGTVSYEQYF. The DNA for the CDR3 is TGTGCCAGCAGCTTAGGCGGGACGGTGTCCTACGAGCAGTACTTC. The chain couples TRBV7-2 to TRBJ2-7; D possibly corresponds to TRBD2 (6 bases). Germline V gene data show CDR1 as SGHTA and CDR2 as FQGNSA. The CDR3 totals 15 residues. Trimming took off 1 base at V and 1 base at J, with 11 bases between the two ends.